This T cell receptor beta chain was found in a study of blood T cell repertoires in COVID-19. Turning to the study itself: Spain, Italy and the United States supplied samples that represented acute and convalescent COVID-19. Nucleic acid was either cDNA or gDNA, and it came from T cells, B-cell-depleted T cells, or PBMCs.

While infection was still active, Seattle patients were enrolled and then followed longitudinally. Per the original data handling: Quantification of nucleated cells was approximated via reference gene primer amplification. The repertoire was sequenced with immunoSEQ multiplex PCR; TCRdb's copy has only in-frame clones and lacks some. D and trimming were read from the DNA, whereas the V and J calls and clone size are those reported in that table. Among more than 300,000 clones listed, 88% were seen once. The clonotype originates from a woman in her 70s with COVID-19, enrolled during active disease. Sequenced input: peripheral blood.

For the CDR3, the DNA is TGTGCCAGCAGTGAAGGCCCGTGGGGAGTGACTGAAGCTTTCTTT. The encoded protein is CASSEGPWGVTEAFF. The rearrangement joins TRBV25-1 to TRBJ1-1; D is undetermined. CDR3 length: 15 amino acids. V was clipped by 2 bases and J by 5 bases, with 15 bases between them. CDR1 MGHDK and CDR2 SYGVNS come from the germline V gene.